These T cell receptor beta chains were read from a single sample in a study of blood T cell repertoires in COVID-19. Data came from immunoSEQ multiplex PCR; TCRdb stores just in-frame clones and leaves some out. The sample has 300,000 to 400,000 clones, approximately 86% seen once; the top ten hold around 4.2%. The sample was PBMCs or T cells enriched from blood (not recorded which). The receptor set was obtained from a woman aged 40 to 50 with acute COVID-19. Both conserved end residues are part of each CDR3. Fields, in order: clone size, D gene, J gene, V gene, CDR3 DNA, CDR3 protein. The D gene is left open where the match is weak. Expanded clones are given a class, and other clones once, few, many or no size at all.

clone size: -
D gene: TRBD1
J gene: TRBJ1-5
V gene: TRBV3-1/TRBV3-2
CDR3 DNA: TGTGCCAGTGGGACAGGGTTGAGTGGTCAGCCCCAGCATTTT
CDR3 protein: CASGTGLSGQPQHF

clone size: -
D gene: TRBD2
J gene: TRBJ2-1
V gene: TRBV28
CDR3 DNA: TGTGCCAGCAGTTTACCTCGGCCCGGGACTAGCGGGAGGCCCCCCTACAATGAGCAGTTCTTC
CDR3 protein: CASSLPRPGTSGRPPYNEQFF

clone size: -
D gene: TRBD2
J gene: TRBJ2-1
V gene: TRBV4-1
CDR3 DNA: TGCGCCAGCAGCCAGGCCGGGACTAGCGGGGTATTTAGATACAATGAGCAGTTCTTC
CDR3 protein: CASSQAGTSGVFRYNEQFF

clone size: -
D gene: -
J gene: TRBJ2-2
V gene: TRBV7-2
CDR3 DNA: TGTGCCAGCAGCTTAGGATTGGGGGCCATGGGTAGCCCCGGGGAGCTGTTTTTT
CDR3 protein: CASSLGLGAMGSPGELFF

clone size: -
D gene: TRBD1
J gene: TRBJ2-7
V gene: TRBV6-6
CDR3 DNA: TGTGCCAGCAGTTACACCGGGACAGGGATGGGGGAGCAGTACTTC
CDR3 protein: CASSYTGTGMGEQYF

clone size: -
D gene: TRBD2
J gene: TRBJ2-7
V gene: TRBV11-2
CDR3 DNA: TGTGCCAGCAGCTTGGATACTAGCGGGGAGCAGTACTTC
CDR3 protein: CASSLDTSGEQYF

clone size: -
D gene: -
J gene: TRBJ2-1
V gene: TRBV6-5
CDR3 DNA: TGTGCCAGCAGTTACTCAGTAGGCAGCGGGCCACCCGGTACGCTCTTC
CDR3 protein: CASSYSVGSGPPGTLF

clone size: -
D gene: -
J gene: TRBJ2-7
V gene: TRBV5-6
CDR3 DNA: TGTGCCAGCAATGTGCGTATCAGGGTATCCTACGAGCAGTACTTC
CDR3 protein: CASNVRIRVSYEQYF

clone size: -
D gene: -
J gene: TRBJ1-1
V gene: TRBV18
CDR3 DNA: TGTGCCAGCTCACCCCTTAGGAACACTGAAGCTTTCTTT
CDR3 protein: CASSPLRNTEAFF

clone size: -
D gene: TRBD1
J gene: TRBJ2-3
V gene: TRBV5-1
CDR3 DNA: TGCGCCAGCAGCTCGGGACAGGGTAGCACAGATACGCAGTATTTT
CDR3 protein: CASSSGQGSTDTQYF

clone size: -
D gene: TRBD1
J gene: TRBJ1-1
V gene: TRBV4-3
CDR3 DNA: TGCGCCAGCAGTCCCGGGACAGAGAACACTGAAGCTTTCTTT
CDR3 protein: CASSPGTENTEAFF

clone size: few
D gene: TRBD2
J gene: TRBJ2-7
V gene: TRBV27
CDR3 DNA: TGTGCCAGCAGAGCGGGAGGGCCGACCGAGCAGTACTTC
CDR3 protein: CASRAGGPTEQYF

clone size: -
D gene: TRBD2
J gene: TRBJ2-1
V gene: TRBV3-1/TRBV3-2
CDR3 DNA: TGTGCCAGCAGCCATCGACTAGCGGGACGGGATGAGCAGTTCTTC
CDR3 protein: CASSHRLAGRDEQFF

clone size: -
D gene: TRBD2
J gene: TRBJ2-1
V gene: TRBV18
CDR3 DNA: TGTGCCAGCTCACCGCCAGCGGGGGGGCGTGAGCAGTTCTTC
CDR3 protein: CASSPPAGGREQFF

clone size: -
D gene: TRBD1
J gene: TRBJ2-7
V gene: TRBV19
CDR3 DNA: TGTGCCAGTCGAGGGACACAGGGGGCCTACGAGCAGTACTTC
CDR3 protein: CASRGTQGAYEQYF

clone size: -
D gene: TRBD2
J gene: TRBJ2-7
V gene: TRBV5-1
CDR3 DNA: TGCGCCAGCAGCTTGGGGACTAGCGGGCAAGAGCAGTACTTC
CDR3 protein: CASSLGTSGQEQYF

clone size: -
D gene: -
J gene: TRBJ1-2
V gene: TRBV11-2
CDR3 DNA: TGTGCCAGCAGCTACACCTCAACAGGGTCCTATGGCTACACCTTC
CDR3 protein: CASSYTSTGSYGYTF

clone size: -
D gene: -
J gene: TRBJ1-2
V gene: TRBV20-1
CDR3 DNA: TGCAGTGCTAGTCTATTTCGGGACCCAAATCGGGGGGGCTACACCTTC
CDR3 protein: CSASLFRDPNRGGYTF